This entry describes one TCR beta chain. TCRdb processed the 5' RACE reads anew with MiXCR; each CDR3 protein has one entry. Of 65,000 to 90,000 distinct CDR3 sequences detected, roughly 13% appear once; the ten largest clones hold around 41%. The data were taken from a study of T-cell memory formation after mild COVID-19. The CDR3 extends over 15 amino acids. Germline V lookup: CDR1 LNHDA, CDR2 SQIVND (reference sequence). The V segment lost 3 bases and the J segment 4 bases; nucleotides outside the gene matches: 4. The source of this sequence is a man younger than 35 who had mild COVID-19 (a few samples of this study predate the infection). Cell type and time point are not known. The source material was PBMCs or a T cell subset sorted from them (not recorded which). The chain carries TRBV19 and TRBJ2-2; 8 nucleotides line up with TRBD1. CDR3 residues: CASSIQGAGTGELFF. The DNA of the CDR3 is TGTGCCAGTAGTATTCAGGGGGCGGGCACCGGGGAGCTGTTTTTT.